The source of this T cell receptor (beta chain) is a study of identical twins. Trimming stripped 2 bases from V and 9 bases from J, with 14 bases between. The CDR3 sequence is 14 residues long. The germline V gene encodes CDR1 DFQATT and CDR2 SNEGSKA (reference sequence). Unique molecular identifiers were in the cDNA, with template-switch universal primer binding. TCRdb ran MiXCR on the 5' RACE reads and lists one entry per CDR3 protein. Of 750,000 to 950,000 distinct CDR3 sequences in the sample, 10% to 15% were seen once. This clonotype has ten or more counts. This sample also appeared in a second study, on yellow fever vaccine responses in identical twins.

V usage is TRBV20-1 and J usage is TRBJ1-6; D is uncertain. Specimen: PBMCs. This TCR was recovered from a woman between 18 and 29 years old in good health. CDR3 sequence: CSARQFSLRSPLHF. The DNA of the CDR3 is TGCAGTGCTAGACAGTTCTCGTTACGTTCACCCCTCCACTTT.